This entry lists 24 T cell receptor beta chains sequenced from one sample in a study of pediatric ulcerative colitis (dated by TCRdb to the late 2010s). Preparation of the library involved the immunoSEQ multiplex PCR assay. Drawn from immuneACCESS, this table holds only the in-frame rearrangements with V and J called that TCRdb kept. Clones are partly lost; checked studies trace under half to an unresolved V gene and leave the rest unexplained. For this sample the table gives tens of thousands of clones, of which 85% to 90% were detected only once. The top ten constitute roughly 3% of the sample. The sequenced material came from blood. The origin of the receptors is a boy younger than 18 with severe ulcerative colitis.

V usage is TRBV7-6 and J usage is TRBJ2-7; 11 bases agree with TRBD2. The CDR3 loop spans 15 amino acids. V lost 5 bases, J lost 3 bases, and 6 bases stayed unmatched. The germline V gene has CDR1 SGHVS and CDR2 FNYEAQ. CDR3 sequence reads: CASSSRLAGIYEQYF. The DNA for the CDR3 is TGTGCCAGCAGCAGCCGACTAGCGGGGATCTACGAGCAGTACTTC. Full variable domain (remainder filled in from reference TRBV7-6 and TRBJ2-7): GAGVSQSPRYKVTKRGQDVALRCDPISGHVSLYWYRQALGQGPEFLTYFNYEAQQDKSGLPNDRFSAERPEGSISTLTIQRTEQRDSAMYRCASSSRLAGIYEQYFGPGTRLTVT.

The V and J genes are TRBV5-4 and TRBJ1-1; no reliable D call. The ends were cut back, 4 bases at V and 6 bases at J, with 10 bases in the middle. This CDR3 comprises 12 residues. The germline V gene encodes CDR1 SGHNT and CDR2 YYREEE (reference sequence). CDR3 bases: TGTGCCAGCAGCCAAATTCCGTCTGAAGCTTTCTTT. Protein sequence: CASSQIPSEAFF.

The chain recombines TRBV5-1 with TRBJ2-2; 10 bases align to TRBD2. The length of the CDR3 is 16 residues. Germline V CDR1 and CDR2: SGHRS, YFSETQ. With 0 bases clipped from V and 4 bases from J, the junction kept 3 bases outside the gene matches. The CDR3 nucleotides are TGCGCCAGCAGCTTGGTGAGCGGGAGGGGCACCGGGGAGCTGTTTTTT. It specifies CASSLVSGRGTGELFF.

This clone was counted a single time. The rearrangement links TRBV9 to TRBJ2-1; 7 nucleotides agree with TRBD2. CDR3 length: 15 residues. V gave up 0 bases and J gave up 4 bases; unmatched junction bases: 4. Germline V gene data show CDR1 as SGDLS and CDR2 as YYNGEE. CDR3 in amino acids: CASSVGEGGYNEQFF. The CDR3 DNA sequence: TGTGCCAGCAGCGTAGGGGAGGGCGGGTACAATGAGCAGTTCTTC. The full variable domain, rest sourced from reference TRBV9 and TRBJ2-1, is DSGVTQTPKHLITATGQRVTLRCSPRSGDLSVYWYQQSLDQGLQFLIQYYNGEERAKGNILERFSAQQFPDLHSELNLSSLELGDSALYFCASSVGEGGYNEQFFGPGTRLTVL.

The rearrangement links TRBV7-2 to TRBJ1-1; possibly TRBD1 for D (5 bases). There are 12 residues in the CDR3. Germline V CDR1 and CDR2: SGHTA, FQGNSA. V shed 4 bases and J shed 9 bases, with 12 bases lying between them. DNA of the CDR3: TGTGCCAGCAGCTCCGGACCGGGGCAAGCTTTCTTT. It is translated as CASSSGPGQAFF. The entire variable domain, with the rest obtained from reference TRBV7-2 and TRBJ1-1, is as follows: GAGVSQSPSNKVTEKGKDVELRCDPISGHTALYWYRQSLGQGLEFLIYFQGNSAPDKSGLPSDRFSAERTGGSVSTLTIQRTQQEDSAVYLCASSSGPGQAFFGQGTRLTVV.

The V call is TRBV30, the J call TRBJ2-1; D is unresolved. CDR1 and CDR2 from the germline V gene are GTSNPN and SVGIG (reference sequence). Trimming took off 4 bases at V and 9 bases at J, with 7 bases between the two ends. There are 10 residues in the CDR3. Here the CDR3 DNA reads TGTGCCTGGACGGGTGGTGAGCAGTTCTTC. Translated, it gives CAWTGGEQFF.

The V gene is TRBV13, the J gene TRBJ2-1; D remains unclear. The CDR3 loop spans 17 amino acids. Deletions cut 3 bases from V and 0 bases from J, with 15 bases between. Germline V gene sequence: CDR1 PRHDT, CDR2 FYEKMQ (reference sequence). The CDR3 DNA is TGTGCCAGCAGCTTCACCGGGCGACTCTTCTCCTACAATGAGCAGTTCTTC. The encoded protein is CASSFTGRLFSYNEQFF.

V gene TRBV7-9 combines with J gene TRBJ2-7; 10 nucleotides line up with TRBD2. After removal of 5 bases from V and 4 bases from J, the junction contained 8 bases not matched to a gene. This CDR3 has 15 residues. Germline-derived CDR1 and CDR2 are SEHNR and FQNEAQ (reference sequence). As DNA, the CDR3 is TGTGCCAGCAGCCCGTCCCTAGCGGGGGTTTACGAGCAGTACTTC. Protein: CASSPSLAGVYEQYF. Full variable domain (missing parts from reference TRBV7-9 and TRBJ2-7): DTGVSQNPRHKITKRGQNVTFRCDPISEHNRLYWYRQTLGQGPEFLTYFQNEAQLEKSRLLSDRFSAERPKGSFSTLEIQRTEQGDSAMYLCASSPSLAGVYEQYFGPGTRLTVT.

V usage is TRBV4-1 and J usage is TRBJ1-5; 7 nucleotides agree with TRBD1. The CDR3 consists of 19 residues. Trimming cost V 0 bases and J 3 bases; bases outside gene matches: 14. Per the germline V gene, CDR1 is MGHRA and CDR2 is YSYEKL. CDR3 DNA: TGCGCCAGCAGCCAAGATCCGGGGCAGGGGGGAATGGACAATCAGCCCCAGCATTTT. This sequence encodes CASSQDPGQGGMDNQPQHF.

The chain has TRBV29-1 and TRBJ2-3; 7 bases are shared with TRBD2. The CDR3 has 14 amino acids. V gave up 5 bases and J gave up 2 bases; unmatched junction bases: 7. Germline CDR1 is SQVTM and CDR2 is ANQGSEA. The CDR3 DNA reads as TGCAGCGTTATCTCACGGGAGGACACAGATACGCAGTATTTT. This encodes CSVISREDTDTQYF.

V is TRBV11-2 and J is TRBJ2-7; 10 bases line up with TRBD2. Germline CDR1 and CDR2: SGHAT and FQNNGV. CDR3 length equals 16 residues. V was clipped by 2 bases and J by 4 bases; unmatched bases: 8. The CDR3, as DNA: TGTGCCAGCAGCTTAACAACTAGCGGGATTCTGTACGAGCAGTACTTC. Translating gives CASSLTTSGILYEQYF.

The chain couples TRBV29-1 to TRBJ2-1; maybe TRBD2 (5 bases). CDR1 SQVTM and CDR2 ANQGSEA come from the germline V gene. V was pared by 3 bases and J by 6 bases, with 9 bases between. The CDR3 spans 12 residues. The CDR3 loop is CSVDLGSNEQFF. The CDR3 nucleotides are TGCAGCGTTGATCTGGGGAGCAATGAGCAGTTCTTC.

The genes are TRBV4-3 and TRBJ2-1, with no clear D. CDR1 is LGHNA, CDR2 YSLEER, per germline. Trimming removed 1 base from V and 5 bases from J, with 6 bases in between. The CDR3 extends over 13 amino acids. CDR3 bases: TGCGCCAGCAGCCAAGGGCCCCACAATGAGCAGTTCTTC. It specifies CASSQGPHNEQFF.

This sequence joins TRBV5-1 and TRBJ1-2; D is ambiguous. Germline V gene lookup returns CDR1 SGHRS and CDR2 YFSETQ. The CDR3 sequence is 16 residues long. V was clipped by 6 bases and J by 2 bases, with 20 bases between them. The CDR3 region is CASNRGGLTQNYGYTF. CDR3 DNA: TGCGCCAGCAATCGGGGAGGCCTAACGCAAAACTATGGCTACACCTTC.

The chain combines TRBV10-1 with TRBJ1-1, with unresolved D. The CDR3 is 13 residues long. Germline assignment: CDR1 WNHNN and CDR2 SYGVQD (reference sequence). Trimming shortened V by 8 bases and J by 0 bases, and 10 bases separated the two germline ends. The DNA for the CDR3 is TGCGCCAGCTCACCAGGTATGAACACTGAAGCTTTCTTT. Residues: CASSPGMNTEAFF.

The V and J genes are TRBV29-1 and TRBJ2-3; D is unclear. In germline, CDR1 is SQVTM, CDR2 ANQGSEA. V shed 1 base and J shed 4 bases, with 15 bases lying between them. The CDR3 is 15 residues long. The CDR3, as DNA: TGCAGCGTTGAAGGATGGGCCATCGGAGCAGATACGCAGTATTTT. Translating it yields CSVEGWAIGADTQYF.

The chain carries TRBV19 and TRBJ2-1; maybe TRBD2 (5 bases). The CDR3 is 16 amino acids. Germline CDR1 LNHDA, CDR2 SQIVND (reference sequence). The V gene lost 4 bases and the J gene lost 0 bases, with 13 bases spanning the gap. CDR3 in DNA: TGTGCCAGTAGTAAGAGGGAGCAAGGCTCCTACAATGAGCAGTTCTTC. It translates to CASSKREQGSYNEQFF.

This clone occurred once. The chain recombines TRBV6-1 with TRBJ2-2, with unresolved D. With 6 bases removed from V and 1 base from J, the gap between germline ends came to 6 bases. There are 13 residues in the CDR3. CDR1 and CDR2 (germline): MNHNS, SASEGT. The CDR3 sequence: CASRPQNTGELFF. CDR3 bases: TGTGCCAGCAGGCCACAGAACACCGGGGAGCTGTTTTTT.

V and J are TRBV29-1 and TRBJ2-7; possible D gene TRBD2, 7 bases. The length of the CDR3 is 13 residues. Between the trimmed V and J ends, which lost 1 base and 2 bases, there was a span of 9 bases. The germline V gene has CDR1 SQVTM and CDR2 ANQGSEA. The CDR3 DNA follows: TGCAGCGTTGAAGTAGGGGGGGCCTACGAGCAGTACTTC. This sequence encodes CSVEVGGAYEQYF.

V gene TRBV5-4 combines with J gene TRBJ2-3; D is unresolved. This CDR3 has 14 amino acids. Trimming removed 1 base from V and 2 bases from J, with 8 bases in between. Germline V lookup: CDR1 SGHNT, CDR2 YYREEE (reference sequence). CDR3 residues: CASSLMDHTDTQYF. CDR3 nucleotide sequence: TGTGCCAGCAGCTTGATGGACCACACAGATACGCAGTATTTT.

CDR3 loop: CAIRIMASGGLSYEQYF. CDR3 in DNA: TGTGCCATCAGAATTATGGCTAGCGGGGGCCTCTCCTACGAGCAGTACTTC. The chain combines TRBV10-3 with TRBJ2-7; 10 bases map to TRBD2. CDR1 and CDR2 (germline): ENHRY, SYGVKD. The CDR3 runs to 17 residues. V lost 6 bases, J lost 0 bases, and 11 bases stayed unmatched.

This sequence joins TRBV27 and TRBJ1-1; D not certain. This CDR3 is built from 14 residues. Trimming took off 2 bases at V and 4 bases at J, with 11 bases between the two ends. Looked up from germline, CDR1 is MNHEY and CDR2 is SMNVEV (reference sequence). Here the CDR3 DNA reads TGTGCCAGCAGTTTAACCCCGGTGGGCACTGAAGCTTTCTTT. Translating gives CASSLTPVGTEAFF.

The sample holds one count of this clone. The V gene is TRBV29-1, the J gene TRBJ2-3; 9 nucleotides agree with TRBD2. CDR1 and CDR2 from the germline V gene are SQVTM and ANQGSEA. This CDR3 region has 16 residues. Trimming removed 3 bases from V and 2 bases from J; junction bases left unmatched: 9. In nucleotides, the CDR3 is TGCAGCGTTGAGAACCCAGCGGGAGGCATCACAGATACGCAGTATTTT. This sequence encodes CSVENPAGGITDTQYF.

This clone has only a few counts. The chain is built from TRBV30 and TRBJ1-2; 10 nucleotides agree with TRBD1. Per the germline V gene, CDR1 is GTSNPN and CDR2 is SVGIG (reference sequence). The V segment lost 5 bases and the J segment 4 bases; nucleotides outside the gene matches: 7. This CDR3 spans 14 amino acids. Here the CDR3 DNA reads TGTGCCTGGGCACCCGGGACAGGGGCCTATGGCTACACCTTC. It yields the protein CAWAPGTGAYGYTF.